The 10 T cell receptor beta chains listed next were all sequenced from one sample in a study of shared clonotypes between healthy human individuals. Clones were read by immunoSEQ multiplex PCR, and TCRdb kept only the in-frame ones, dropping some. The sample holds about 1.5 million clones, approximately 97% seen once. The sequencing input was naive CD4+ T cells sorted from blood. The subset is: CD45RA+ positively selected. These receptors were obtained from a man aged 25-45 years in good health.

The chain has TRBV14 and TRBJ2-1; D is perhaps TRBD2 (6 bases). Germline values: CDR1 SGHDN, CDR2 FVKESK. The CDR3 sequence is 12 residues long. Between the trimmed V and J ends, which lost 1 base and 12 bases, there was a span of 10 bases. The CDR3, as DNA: TGTGCCAGCAGCCAAGTTCGCGGGGTGCAGTTCTTC. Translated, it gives CASSQVRGVQFF.

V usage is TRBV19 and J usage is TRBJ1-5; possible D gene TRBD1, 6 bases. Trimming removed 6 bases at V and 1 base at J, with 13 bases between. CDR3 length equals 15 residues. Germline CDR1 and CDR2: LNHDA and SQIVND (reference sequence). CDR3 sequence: CASSLGQLSNQPQHF. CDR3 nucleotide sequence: TGTGCCAGTAGCTTGGGACAACTCAGCAATCAGCCCCAGCATTTT. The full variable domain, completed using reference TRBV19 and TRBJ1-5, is DGGITQSPKYLFRKEGQNVTLSCEQNLNHDAMYWYRQDPGQGLRLIYYSQIVNDFQKGDIAEGYSVSREKKESFPLTVTSAQKNPTAFYLCASSLGQLSNQPQHFGDGTRLSIL.

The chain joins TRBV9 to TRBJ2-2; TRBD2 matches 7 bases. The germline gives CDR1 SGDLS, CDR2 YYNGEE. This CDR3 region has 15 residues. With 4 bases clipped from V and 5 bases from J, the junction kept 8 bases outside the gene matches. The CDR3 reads CASSYASGLTGELFF. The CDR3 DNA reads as TGTGCCAGCAGCTACGCTAGCGGTCTAACCGGGGAGCTGTTTTTT.

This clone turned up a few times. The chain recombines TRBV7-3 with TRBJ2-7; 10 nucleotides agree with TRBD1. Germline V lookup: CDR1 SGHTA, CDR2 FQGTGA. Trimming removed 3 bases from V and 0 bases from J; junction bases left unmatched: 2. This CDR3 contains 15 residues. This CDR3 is CASSLGTGASYEQYF. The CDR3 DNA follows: TGTGCCAGCAGCTTGGGGACAGGGGCCTCCTACGAGCAGTACTTC.

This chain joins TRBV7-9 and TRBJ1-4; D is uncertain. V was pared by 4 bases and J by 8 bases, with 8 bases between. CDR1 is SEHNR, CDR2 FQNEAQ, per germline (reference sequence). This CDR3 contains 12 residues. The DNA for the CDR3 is TGTGCCAGCAGCTCTTTTAGGGAAAAACTGTTTTTT. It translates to CASSSFREKLFF.

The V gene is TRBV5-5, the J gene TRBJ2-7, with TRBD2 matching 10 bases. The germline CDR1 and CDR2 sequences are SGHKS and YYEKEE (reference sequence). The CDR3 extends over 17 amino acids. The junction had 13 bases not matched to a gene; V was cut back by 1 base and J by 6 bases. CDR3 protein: CASSLFWLASGSGEQYF. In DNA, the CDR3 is TGTGCCAGCAGCTTGTTCTGGCTGGCTAGCGGGAGCGGCGAGCAGTACTTC.

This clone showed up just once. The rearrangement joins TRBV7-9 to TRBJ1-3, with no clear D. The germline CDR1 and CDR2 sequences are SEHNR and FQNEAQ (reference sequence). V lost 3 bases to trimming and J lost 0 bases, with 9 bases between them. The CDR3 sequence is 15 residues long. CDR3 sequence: CASSFSTYSGNTIYF. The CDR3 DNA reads TGTGCCAGCAGCTTTTCTACCTACTCTGGAAACACCATATATTTT.

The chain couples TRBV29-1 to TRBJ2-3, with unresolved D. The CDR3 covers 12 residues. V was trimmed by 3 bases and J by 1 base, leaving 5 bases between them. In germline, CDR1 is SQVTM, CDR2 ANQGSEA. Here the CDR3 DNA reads TGCAGCGTTGATTGGGGCACAGATACGCAGTATTTT. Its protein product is CSVDWGTDTQYF.

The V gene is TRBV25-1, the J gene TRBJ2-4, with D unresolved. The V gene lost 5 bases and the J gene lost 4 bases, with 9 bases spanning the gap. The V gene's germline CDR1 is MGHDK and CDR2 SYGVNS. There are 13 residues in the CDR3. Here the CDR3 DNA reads TGTGCCAGCAGTTTGAGTTCAAAAAACATTCAGTACTTC. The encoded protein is CASSLSSKNIQYF. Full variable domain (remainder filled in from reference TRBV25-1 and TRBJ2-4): EADIYQTPRYLVIGTGKKITLECSQTMGHDKMYWYQQDPGMELHLIHYSYGVNSTEKGDLSSESTVSRIRTEHFPLTLESARPSHTSQYLCASSLSSKNIQYFGAGTRLSVL.

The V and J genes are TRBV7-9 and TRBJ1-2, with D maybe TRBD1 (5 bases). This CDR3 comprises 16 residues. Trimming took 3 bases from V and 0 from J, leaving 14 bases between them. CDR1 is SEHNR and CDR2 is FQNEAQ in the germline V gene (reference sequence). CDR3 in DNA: TGTGCCAGCAGCTTGGGTGGGGCACAGGCTAACTATGGCTACACCTTC. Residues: CASSLGGAQANYGYTF.